One and the same sample provided the 22 T cell receptor beta chains below, sequenced in a study of tumor-infiltrating lymphocytes in primary liver carcinoma. The roughly 18-34 mg bulk tissue piece was not sorted before simultaneous RNA and DNA extraction. Total RNA amounting to 500 ng was the source from which TCR beta cDNA was made with a constant-region primer. Libraries covering TCR beta were generated through three nested multiplex PCR rounds (using a slightly modified ARM-PCR). Researchers ran the first two PCR rounds for approximately 10 cycles each with TRBV1-TRBV30 forward primers and a C-beta reverse primer. TCRdb re-called the multiplex PCR reads with MiXCR, one entry per CDR3 protein. The sample gives 30,000 to 35,000 distinct CDR3 sequences, 60% to 85% of which show up once; under 40% is in the top ten. Input material: liver tumor tissue from sampling region 5. Subset in this sample: tumor region T5, tumor centre. All receptors derive from a man aged 40-49 years with primary liver carcinoma and hepatitis B virus infection.

A few counts support this clonotype. The rearrangement links TRBV6-2 or TRBV6-3 to TRBJ2-4; D possibly corresponds to TRBD2 (6 bases). The V end was cut by 2 bases, the J end by 9 bases, with 17 bases between. Per the germline V gene, CDR1 is MNHEY and CDR2 is SVGEGT. The CDR3 loop spans 15 amino acids. CDR3 residues: CASSYGEALGGIQYF. The CDR3 bases are TGTGCCAGCAGTTACGGGGAGGCCCTCGGAGGCATTCAGTACTTC.

This CDR3 reads CANSFVAGGHYEQYF. CDR3 sequence (DNA): TGTGCCAACAGTTTTGTGGCAGGGGGCCATTACGAGCAGTACTTC. The gene calls are TRBV11-2 and TRBJ2-7; 8 nucleotides match TRBD1. The J segment lost 4 bases and the V segment lost 10 bases, leaving 15 bases of the junction unmatched. Germline V CDR1 and CDR2: SGHAT, FQNNGV. CDR3 length: 15 amino acids.

This clonotype has more than one count but fewer than ten. A much more abundant neighbour one base away suggests this may be a read error. The CDR3 loop is CTSSSQGIEQFF. CDR3 sequence (DNA): TGTACCAGCAGTTCACAGGGGATTGAGCAGTTCTTC. V and J are TRBV28 and TRBJ2-1; 7 bases align to TRBD1. The CDR3 loop spans 12 amino acids. Germline values: CDR1 MDHEN, CDR2 SYDVKM.

Remarks on this clonotype: Lacking the conserved final phenylalanine or tryptophan, this CDR3 likely reflects a read error. The rearrangement joins TRBV6-1 to TRBJ2-7, with TRBD2 matching over 11 bases. The V segment lost 10 bases and the J segment 3 bases; nucleotides outside the gene matches: 8. The CDR3 totals 14 residues. Per germline, CDR1 MNHNS and CDR2 SASEGT. The CDR3 nucleotides are TGTGCCAACAATGCAGGACTAGCGGGCTACGAGCAGTACCCC. Amino acid sequence: CANNAGLAGYEQYP.

For this clonotype: The CDR3 ends on some other residue instead of the conserved phenylalanine or tryptophan, so this is likely a read error. Because the CDR3's place on the DNA is in doubt, the DNA is left out and the CDR3 is given as listed by TCRdb. The V call is TRBV6-1, the J call TRBJ1-2. From its first to its last residue, the CDR3 has 14 amino acids. Germline-derived CDR1 and CDR2 are MNHNS and SASEGT. CDR3 protein: CASSEASRTYGYTS.

The V and J genes are TRBV6-5 and TRBJ1-1, with D tentatively TRBD1 (5 bases). The V gene's germline CDR1 is MNHEY and CDR2 SVGAGI. This CDR3 contains 14 residues. Trimming removed 5 bases from V and 6 bases from J, with 16 bases in between. The CDR3 nucleotides read TGTGCCAGCAGTCTGGGCAGGGTTAGATCTGAAGCTTTCTTT. This translates into CASSLGRVRSEAFF.

The chain combines TRBV10-3 with TRBJ2-1; 10 bases line up with TRBD1. This CDR3 contains 13 residues. V lost 11 bases to trimming and J lost 6 bases; unmatched junction nucleotides: 7. CDR1 is ENHRY and CDR2 is SYGVKD in the germline V gene. The CDR3 DNA reads TGTGCCGTCGACAGGGGGCAAGTCAATGAGCAGTTCTTC. Protein sequence: CAVDRGQVNEQFF.

In regard to this clonotype: The junction and the germline gene differ at one end; a read error may be behind it. V usage is TRBV11-2 and J usage is TRBJ2-7; D is ambiguous. CDR3 length: 14 amino acids. Germline V gene sequence: CDR1 SGHAT, CDR2 FQNNGV. In DNA, the CDR3 is TGTACCAGCAGCATAGATCATGGTGGATGGGAGCAGTACTTC. This sequence encodes CTSSIDHGGWEQYF.

With respect to this clonotype: At one end, the junction sequence differs from germline, possibly due to a read error. This chain uses TRBV5-4 with TRBJ2-5, with 10 bases fitting TRBD2. There are 17 residues in the CDR3. Germline CDR1 SGHNT, CDR2 YYREEE (reference sequence). The CDR3 DNA reads TGTGCCAGCAACCATCTCCGCACAGCGGGAGGGGGAGAGACCAAGTACTTC. It specifies CASNHLRTAGGGETKYF.

Judged by abundance, this clonotype is medium-sized. The V and J genes are TRBV10-3 and TRBJ1-1; the D is unclear. Germline loops: CDR1 ENHRY, CDR2 SYGVKD. The V end lost 4 bases, the J end lost 10 bases, and 16 bases lay between the germline ends. The CDR3 spans 13 residues. The CDR3 region is CAISGRAHVGAFF. The DNA of the CDR3 is TGTGCCATCAGTGGGCGGGCTCATGTCGGAGCTTTCTTT.

On this clonotype: At one end, the junction sequence differs from germline, possibly due to a read error. The chain joins TRBV5-6 to TRBJ1-1; D gene uncertain. Germline loops: CDR1 SGHDT, CDR2 YYEEEE. The length of the CDR3 is 16 residues. The chain's CDR3 is CACSQNHPYGREGAFF. CDR3 nucleotides: TGTGCCTGCAGCCAGAATCACCCATACGGACGGGAGGGAGCCTTCTTT.

This chain uses TRBV12-3 or TRBV12-4 with TRBJ2-1, with 7 nucleotides matching TRBD1. V trimming: 4 bases; J trimming: 12 bases; junction bases outside the gene matches: 18. The CDR3 is made up of 16 amino acids. DNA for the CDR3: TGTGCCAGCAGTTCTCGGACAGGAGTCTCCTACTATGGGCAGTTCTTC. This gives the protein CASSSRTGVSYYGQFF.

This clonotype was picked up one time. The chain carries TRBV6-5 and TRBJ2-7; possible D gene TRBD2, 6 bases. Germline loops: CDR1 MNHEY, CDR2 SVGAGI. Trimming left V 7 bases short and J 0 bases short, with 22 bases between. The CDR3 covers 17 residues. The CDR3 DNA reads as TGTGCCAGCAACCTTGGACTAATGGGAGGTAGCTCCTACGAGCAGTACTTC. Translated: CASNLGLMGGSSYEQYF.

As regards this clonotype: This may be a read error, as it is one base from a much larger clone. The chain uses TRBV11-2 and TRBJ2-3, with 9 bases aligning to TRBD1. The length of the CDR3 is 20 residues. Germline lookup yields CDR1 SGHAT and CDR2 FQNNGV. The CDR3 protein is CASSLEAGQGLFPSTYTQYF. Written as DNA, the CDR3 is TGTGCCAGCAGCTTAGAGGCGGGACAGGGTCTTTTCCCAAGCACATATACGCAGTATTTT.

A few counts support this clonotype. The chain has TRBV7-2 and TRBJ2-1; 10 bases are shared with TRBD1. The CDR3 has 15 residues. Germline CDR1 SGHTA, CDR2 FQGNSA. V was clipped by 4 bases and J by 6 bases; unmatched bases: 6. The CDR3 loop is CASSSWDRGVNEQFF. The CDR3 coding sequence is TGTGCCAGCAGCTCGTGGGACAGGGGTGTCAATGAGCAGTTCTTC.

As regards this clonotype: The junction and the germline gene differ at one end; a read error may be behind it. The chain links TRBV7-8 to TRBJ2-7; maybe TRBD2 (5 bases). Germline V lookup: CDR1 SGHVS, CDR2 FQNEAQ. CDR3 length: 15 amino acids. CDR3 in DNA: TGTGCCAGCAGCTTAGGTTCGAGAGGGAACTACGAGCAATACTTC. Translation: CASSLGSRGNYEQYF.

The J gene is TRBJ2-2, the V gene TRBV4-1; 10 nucleotides agree with TRBD1. Germline V gene sequence: CDR1 MGHRA, CDR2 YSYEKL. This CDR3 contains 16 residues. Trimming at V came to 7 bases and at J to 10 bases, leaving 15 bases not matched to a gene. This chain's CDR3 is CASNDLDRGLIVELFF. The CDR3 region has the DNA TGCGCCAGCAATGATCTGGACAGGGGGTTAATCGTGGAGCTGTTTTTT.

In regard to this clonotype: Lacking the conserved final phenylalanine or tryptophan, this CDR3 likely reflects a read error. The chain couples TRBV12-3 or TRBV12-4 to TRBJ2-1; 7 bases agree with TRBD1. This CDR3 is 16 amino acids long. V was pared by 4 bases and J by 4 bases, with 10 bases of the junction left unmatched. The CDR3 loop is CASSSRTGVSYNEQFV. Here the CDR3 DNA reads TGTGCCAGCAGTTCTCGGACAGGAGTCTCATACAATGAGCAGTTCGTC.

The chain links TRBV12-3 or TRBV12-4 to TRBJ2-5; 9 bases map to TRBD2. The trim removed 8 bases at V and 5 bases at J, leaving 15 bases unmatched. There are 16 residues in the CDR3. DNA for the CDR3: TGTGCCAGCGGCCAAATTAGCGGGAGAGCACAGGAGACCCAGTACTTC. This codes for CASGQISGRAQETQYF.

The chain couples TRBV5-5 to TRBJ2-1; 11 bases map to TRBD2. Germline lookup yields CDR1 SGHKS and CDR2 YYEKEE (reference sequence). The CDR3 is made up of 16 amino acids. V lost 5 bases and J lost 4; bases outside the gene matches: 8. The CDR3, as DNA: TGTGCCAGCAGGTATCAGACTAGCGGGGCATACAATGAGCAGTTCTTC. It is translated as CASRYQTSGAYNEQFF.

In the case of this clonotype: One end of the junction is discordant with germline, which a read error may explain. This chain connects TRBV29-1 to TRBJ1-1; D is undetermined. The CDR3 is 13 residues long. Germline V CDR1 and CDR2: SQVTM, ANQGSEA. The CDR3 reads CSVEGAGNTDAFF. CDR3 bases: TGCAGCGTTGAAGGGGCTGGGAATACTGACGCTTTCTTT.

The J gene is TRBJ2-5, the V gene TRBV6-2 or TRBV6-3; 11 nucleotides agree with TRBD2. This CDR3 region has 16 residues. Germline V lookup: CDR1 MNHEY, CDR2 SVGEGT. The ends lost 4 bases at V and 4 bases at J; junction bases unmatched: 8. CDR3 bases: TGTGCCAGCAGTTTAACTAGCGGGAGATTGGGAGAGACCCAGTACTTC. Amino acid sequence: CASSLTSGRLGETQYF.